Below, 10 T cell receptor beta chains from the same sample are listed, as sequenced in a study of human T cells and chemical hapten exposure. TCRdb fed the RACE reads into MiXCR, producing one record per CDR3 protein. The table lists approximately 90,000 distinct CDR3 sequences, approximately 9% of them singletons. Time point described: healthy volunteer bleed at 2 weeks. Unfractionated whole blood was the source of the extracted total RNA. The sample was whole blood. The origin of the receptors is a female donor in good health. Some clones in this sample may be carry-over from other donors' samples.

This clonotype was picked up many times. This chain joins TRBV28 and TRBJ2-3, with 7 bases aligning to TRBD1. The CDR3 spans 15 residues. The V gene's germline CDR1 is MDHEN and CDR2 SYDVKM. J lost 4 bases, V lost 2 bases, and 6 bases had no gene match. CDR3 residues: CASSLARTGPDTQYF. For the CDR3, the DNA is TGTGCCAGCAGTTTAGCTAGGACAGGTCCAGATACGCAGTATTTT.

This clonotype was seen only a few times. This chain connects TRBV2 to TRBJ1-3, with 8 bases that match TRBD1. Trimming removed 5 bases from V and 4 bases from J; junction bases left unmatched: 7. Germline CDR1 and CDR2: SNHLY and FYNNEI. CDR3 length equals 15 residues. The CDR3 coding sequence is TGTGCCAGCAGTTTGGGACAGGCGACGGGAAACACCATATATTTT. Protein product: CASSLGQATGNTIYF.

The rearrangement links TRBV12-3 or TRBV12-4 to TRBJ2-5; tentative D call: TRBD2 (6 bases). Trimming left V 6 bases short and J 5 bases short, with 19 bases between. The length of the CDR3 is 15 residues. CDR3 coding DNA: TGTGCCAGCAGCAGGACTATGACACGCGAGGAGACCCAGTACTTC. Its translation is CASSRTMTREETQYF.

In its sample, this clonotype was seen many times. The V call is TRBV12-3 or TRBV12-4, the J call TRBJ2-7; 9 nucleotides line up with TRBD2. This CDR3 comprises 15 residues. V was pared by 5 bases and J by 1 base, with 6 bases of the junction left unmatched. This CDR3 is CASSPSGIPSYEQYF. CDR3 nucleotide sequence: TGTGCCAGCAGTCCTAGCGGGATCCCATCCTACGAGCAGTACTTC.

This chain joins TRBV6-6 and TRBJ2-6, with D unresolved. Deletions cut 6 bases from V and 2 bases from J, with 11 bases between. CDR1 and CDR2 (germline): MNHNY, SVGAGI (reference sequence). CDR3 length: 15 residues. The CDR3 DNA sequence: TGTGCCAGCAGAAGCGAAAGGGCTGGGGCCAACGTCCTGACTTTC. Residues: CASRSERAGANVLTF.

The chain recombines TRBV18 with TRBJ1-4; D gene uncertain. V lost 3 bases, J lost 6 bases, and 8 bases lay in between. This CDR3 contains 13 residues. Germline V gene lookup returns CDR1 KGHSH and CDR2 LQKENI. The CDR3 DNA is TGTGCCAGCTCACCGACTCAGGATGAAAAACTGTTTTTT. Encoded protein: CASSPTQDEKLFF. Based on the CDR3 plus reference TRBV18 and TRBJ1-4, the full variable domain is NAGVMQNPRHLVRRRGQEARLRCSPMKGHSHVYWYRQLPEEGLKFMVYLQKENIIDESGMPKERFSAEFPKEGPSILRIQQVVRGDSAAYFCASSPTQDEKLFFGSGTQLSVL.

Only a few counts were recorded for this clonotype. The chain couples TRBV19 to TRBJ2-7; D gene ambiguous. There are 14 residues in the CDR3. Germline V gene lookup returns CDR1 LNHDA and CDR2 SQIVND (reference sequence). With 1 base removed from V and 3 bases from J, the gap between germline ends came to 10 bases. The CDR3 region has the DNA TGTGCCAGTAGTATAGTACCAGATATCTACGAGCAGTACTTC. It translates to CASSIVPDIYEQYF.

The chain employs TRBV28 and TRBJ2-7, with TRBD1 matching 11 bases. V lost 1 base, J lost 2 bases, and 16 bases stayed unmatched. Germline lookup yields CDR1 MDHEN and CDR2 SYDVKM. CDR3 length: 20 amino acids. The CDR3 loop is CASSLSPYILGTGGPYEQYF. The CDR3 DNA follows: TGTGCCAGCAGTTTATCCCCATATATACTCGGGACAGGGGGTCCCTACGAGCAGTACTTC.

This clonotype was seen repeatedly, ten times or more. V usage is TRBV27 and J usage is TRBJ2-7; 10 nucleotides match TRBD1. V shed 4 bases, J shed 12 bases, and the junction held 12 bases outside the gene matches. Germline loops: CDR1 MNHEY, CDR2 SMNVEV (reference sequence). This CDR3 is built from 14 residues. CDR3 sequence reads: CASSSPGQGTMRYF. The CDR3 bases are TGTGCCAGCAGTTCCCCGGGACAGGGGACGATGCGGTACTTC.

The sample holds a few counts of this clonotype. For the CDR3, the DNA is TGTGCCATCAGTGCGGCTAGCGGGAGGGCCGGAGATACGCAGTATTTT. Translating it yields CAISAASGRAGDTQYF. The rearrangement uses TRBV10-3 and TRBJ2-3; 12 bases fit TRBD2. The CDR3 spans 16 residues. With V trimmed by 4 bases and J by 5 bases, 7 bases remained unmatched. Germline CDR1 reads ENHRY; CDR2 reads SYGVKD.